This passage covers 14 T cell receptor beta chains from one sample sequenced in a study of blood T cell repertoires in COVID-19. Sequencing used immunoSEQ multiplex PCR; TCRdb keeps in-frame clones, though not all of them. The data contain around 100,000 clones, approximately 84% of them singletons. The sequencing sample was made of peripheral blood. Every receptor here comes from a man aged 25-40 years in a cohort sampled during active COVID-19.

The DNA for the CDR3 is TGTGCCAGCAGCTCACCGACAGGGATTAGTGGCTACACCTTC. Translating it yields CASSSPTGISGYTF. The rearrangement uses TRBV5-5 and TRBJ1-2, with TRBD1 matching over 7 bases. CDR1 is SGHKS, CDR2 YYEKEE, per germline (reference sequence). The V segment lost 3 bases and the J segment 7 bases; nucleotides outside the gene matches: 9. The CDR3 consists of 14 residues.

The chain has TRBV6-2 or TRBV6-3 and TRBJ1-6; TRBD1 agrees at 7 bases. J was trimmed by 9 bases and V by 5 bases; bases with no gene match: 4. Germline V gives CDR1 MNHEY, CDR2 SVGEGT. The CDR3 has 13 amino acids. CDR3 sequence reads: CASSLTGVSPLHF. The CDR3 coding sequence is TGTGCCAGCAGTCTAACAGGGGTTTCACCCCTCCACTTT.

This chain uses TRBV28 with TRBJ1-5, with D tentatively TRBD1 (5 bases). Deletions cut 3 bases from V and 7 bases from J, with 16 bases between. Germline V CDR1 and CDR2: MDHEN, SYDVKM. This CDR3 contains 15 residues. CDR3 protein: CASSFPRGVEQPQHF. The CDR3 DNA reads TGTGCCAGCAGTTTTCCAAGGGGTGTAGAACAGCCCCAGCATTTT.

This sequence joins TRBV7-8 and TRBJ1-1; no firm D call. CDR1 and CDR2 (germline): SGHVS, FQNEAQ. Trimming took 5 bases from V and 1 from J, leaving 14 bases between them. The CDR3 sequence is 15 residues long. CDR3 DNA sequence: TGTGCCAGCAGCCCCGCAGGATACCGGAACACTGAAGCTTTCTTT. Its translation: CASSPAGYRNTEAFF.

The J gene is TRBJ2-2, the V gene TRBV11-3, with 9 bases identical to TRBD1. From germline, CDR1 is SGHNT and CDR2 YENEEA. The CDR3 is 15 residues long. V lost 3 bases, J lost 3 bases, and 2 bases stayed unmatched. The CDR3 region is CASSLGTGYTGELFF. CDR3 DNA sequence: TGTGCCAGCAGCTTGGGGACAGGGTACACCGGGGAGCTGTTTTTT.

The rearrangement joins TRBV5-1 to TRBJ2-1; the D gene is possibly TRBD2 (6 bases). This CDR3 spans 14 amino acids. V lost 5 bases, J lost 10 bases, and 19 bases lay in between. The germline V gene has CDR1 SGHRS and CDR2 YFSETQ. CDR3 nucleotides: TGCGCCAGCAGGAATAGCGGAGGGGCGCGGGAGCAGTTCTTC. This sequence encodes CASRNSGGAREQFF.

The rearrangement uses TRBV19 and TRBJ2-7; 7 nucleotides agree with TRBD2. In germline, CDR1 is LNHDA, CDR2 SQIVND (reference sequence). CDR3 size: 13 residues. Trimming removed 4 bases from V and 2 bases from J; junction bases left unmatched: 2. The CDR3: CASSTGGPYEQYF. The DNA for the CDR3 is TGTGCCAGTAGTACGGGGGGTCCCTACGAGCAGTACTTC.

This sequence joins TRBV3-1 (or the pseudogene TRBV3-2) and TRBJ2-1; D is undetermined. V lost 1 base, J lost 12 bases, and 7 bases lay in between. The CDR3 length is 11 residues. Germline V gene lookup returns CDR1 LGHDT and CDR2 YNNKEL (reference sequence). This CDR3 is CASSQAQWQFF. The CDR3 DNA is TGTGCCAGCAGCCAAGCCCAATGGCAGTTCTTC.

CDR3 sequence reads: CASSSPSGVKQFF. DNA for the CDR3: TGTGCCAGCAGCTCTCCTAGCGGGGTCAAGCAGTTCTTC. The gene calls are TRBV7-3 and TRBJ2-1, with 9 positions matching TRBD2. CDR3 length: 13 residues. Germline-derived CDR1 and CDR2 are SGHTA and FQGTGA. The J segment lost 11 bases and the V segment lost 4 bases, leaving 6 bases of the junction unmatched.

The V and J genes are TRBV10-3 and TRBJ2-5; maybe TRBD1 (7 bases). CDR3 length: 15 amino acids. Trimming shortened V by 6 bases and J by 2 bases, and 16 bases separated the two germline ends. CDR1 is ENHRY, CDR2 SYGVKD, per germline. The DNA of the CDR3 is TGTGCCATCAGCACGAGGGGGGACAGACAAGAGACCCAGTACTTC. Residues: CAISTRGDRQETQYF.

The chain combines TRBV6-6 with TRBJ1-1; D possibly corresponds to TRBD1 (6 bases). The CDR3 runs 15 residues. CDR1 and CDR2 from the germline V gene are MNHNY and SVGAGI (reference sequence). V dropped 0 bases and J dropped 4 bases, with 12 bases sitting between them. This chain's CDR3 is CASSYSQGSGTEAFF. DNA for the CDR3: TGTGCCAGCAGTTACTCTCAGGGGTCGGGCACTGAAGCTTTCTTT.

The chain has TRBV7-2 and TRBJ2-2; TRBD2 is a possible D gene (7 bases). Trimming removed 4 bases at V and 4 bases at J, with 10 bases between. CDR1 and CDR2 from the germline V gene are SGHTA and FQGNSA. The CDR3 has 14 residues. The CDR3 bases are TGTGCCAGCAGCTCAGGGGAGGGCACCGGGGAGCTGTTTTTT. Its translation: CASSSGEGTGELFF.

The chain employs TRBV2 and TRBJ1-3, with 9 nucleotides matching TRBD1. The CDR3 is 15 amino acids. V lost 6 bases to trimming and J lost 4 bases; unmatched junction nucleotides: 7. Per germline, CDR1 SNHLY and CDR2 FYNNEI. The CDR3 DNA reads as TGTGCCAGCAGCCCCGACAGGGGGTCCGGAAACACCATATATTTT. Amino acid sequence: CASSPDRGSGNTIYF.

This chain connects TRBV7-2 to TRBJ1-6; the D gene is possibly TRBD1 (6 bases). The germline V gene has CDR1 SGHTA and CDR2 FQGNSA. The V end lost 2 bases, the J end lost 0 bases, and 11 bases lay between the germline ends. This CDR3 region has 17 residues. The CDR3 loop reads CASSLSQGSSYNSPLHF. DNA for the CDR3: TGTGCCAGCAGCTTATCCCAGGGGAGCTCCTATAATTCACCCCTCCACTTT.